The rows below give T cell receptor beta chains drawn from one sample of a study of shared clonotypes between healthy human individuals. TCRdb's copy holds only in-frame clones and misses some; the assay was immunoSEQ multiplex PCR. Of about 490,000 clones detected, roughly 85% appear once; the ten largest clones hold about an eighth. The sequencing input was PBMCs. These receptors came from a woman in her thirties or forties in good health. Some clones in this sample may be carry-over from other donors' samples. Both conserved end residues are part of each CDR3. A D gene is named only where the DNA matches it firmly. Where a row states a size, it is once, few, many or the class of an expanded clone; other rows omit it.

>.|TRBJ2-7|.|TRBV5-1
TGCGCCAGCAGCTTGGCCGGGCCCGGCGAGCAGTACTTC
CASSLAGPGEQYF
>.|TRBJ2-5|TRBD1|TRBV4-3
TGCGCCAGCAGCCCCCGGACAGGGGGACTCGTAGAGACCCAGTACTTC
CASSPRTGGLVETQYF
>.|TRBJ2-1|TRBD1|TRBV7-2
TGTGCCAGCAGCTTAGTGGGACAGACGAAGAGCTCCTACAATGAGCAGTTCTTC
CASSLVGQTKSSYNEQFF
>.|TRBJ2-5|.|TRBV2
TGTGCCAGCAGGGGATTACAAGAGACCCAGTACTTC
CASRGLQETQYF
>.|TRBJ2-1|.|TRBV6-4
TGTGCCAGCAGTGTAGCAGACAATGAGCAGTTCTTC
CASSVADNEQFF
>.|TRBJ1-2|TRBD1|TRBV5-6
TGTGCCAGCAGCAACAACAGGGGGGGCTATGGCTACACCTTC
CASSNNRGGYGYTF
>few|TRBJ1-1|.|TRBV2
TGTGCCAGCAGTGAATTGGGGGCCCTGAACACTGAAGCTTTCTTT
CASSELGALNTEAFF
>.|TRBJ2-7|.|TRBV4-1
TGCGCCAGCAGCCCGCTAGCCAGGGGTGACTACGAGCAGTACTTC
CASSPLARGDYEQYF
>.|TRBJ2-2|.|TRBV19
TGTGCCAGTAGTCCACGACTGAACACCGGGGAGCTGTTTTTT
CASSPRLNTGELFF
>.|TRBJ1-3|TRBD1|TRBV19
TGTGCCAGTACCGAAGGGACAGGGGGCTCTACGAGCTCTGGAAACACCATATATTTT
CASTEGTGGSTSSGNTIYF
>.|TRBJ2-1|TRBD2|TRBV7-2
TGTGCCAGCAGCCCGGCGACTAGCGGGAGCGTCTTC
CASSPATSGSVF